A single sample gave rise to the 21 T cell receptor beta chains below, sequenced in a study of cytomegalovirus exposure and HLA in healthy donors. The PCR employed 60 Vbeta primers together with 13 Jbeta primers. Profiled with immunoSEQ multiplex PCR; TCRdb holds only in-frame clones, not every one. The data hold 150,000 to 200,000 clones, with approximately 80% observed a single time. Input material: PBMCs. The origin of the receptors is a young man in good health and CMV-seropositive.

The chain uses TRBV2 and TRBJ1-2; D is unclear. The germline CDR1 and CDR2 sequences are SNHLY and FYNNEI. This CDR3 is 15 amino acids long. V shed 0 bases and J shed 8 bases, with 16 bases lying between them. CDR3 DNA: TGTGCCAGCAGTGAAGCCGCCGGGAGGCCCGCGGGCTACACCTTC. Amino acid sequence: CASSEAAGRPAGYTF.

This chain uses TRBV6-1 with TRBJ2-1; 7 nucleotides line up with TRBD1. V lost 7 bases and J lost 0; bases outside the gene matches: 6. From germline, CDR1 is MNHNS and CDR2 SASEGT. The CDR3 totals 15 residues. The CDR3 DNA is TGTGCCAGCACAAGGGGGCAAGACTCCTACAATGAGCAGTTCTTC. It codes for CASTRGQDSYNEQFF.

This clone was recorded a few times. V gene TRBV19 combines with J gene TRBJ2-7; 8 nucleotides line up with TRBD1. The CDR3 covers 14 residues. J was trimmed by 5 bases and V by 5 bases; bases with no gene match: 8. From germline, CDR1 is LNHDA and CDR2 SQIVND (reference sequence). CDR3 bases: TGTGCCAGTAGTGCCAGACAGGGGAGGAACGAGCAGTACTTC. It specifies CASSARQGRNEQYF.

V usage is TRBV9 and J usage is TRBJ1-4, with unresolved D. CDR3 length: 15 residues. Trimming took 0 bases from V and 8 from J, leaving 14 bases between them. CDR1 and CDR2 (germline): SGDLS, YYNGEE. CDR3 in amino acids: CASSVEEGSIEKLFF. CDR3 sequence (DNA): TGTGCCAGCAGCGTAGAGGAGGGATCGATCGAAAAACTGTTTTTT.

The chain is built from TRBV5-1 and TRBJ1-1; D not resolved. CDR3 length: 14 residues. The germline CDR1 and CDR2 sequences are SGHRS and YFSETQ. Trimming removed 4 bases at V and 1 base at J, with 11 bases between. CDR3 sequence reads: CASSRTTPNTEAFF. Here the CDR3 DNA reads TGCGCCAGCAGCCGCACAACACCGAACACTGAAGCTTTCTTT. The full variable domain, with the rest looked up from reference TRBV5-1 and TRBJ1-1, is KAGVTQTPRYLIKTRGQQVTLSCSPISGHRSVSWYQQTPGQGLQFLFEYFSETQRNKGNFPGRFSGRQFSNSRSEMNVSTLELGDSALYLCASSRTTPNTEAFFGQGTRLTVV.

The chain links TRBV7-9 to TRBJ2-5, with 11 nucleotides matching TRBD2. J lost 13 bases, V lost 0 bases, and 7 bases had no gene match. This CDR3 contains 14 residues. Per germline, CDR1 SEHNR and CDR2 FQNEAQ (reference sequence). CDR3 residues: CASSLATTSGSRYF. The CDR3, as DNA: TGTGCCAGCAGCTTAGCTACTACTAGCGGGAGCCGGTACTTC. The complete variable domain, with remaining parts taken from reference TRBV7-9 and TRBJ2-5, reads DTGVSQNPRHKITKRGQNVTFRCDPISEHNRLYWYRQTLGQGPEFLTYFQNEAQLEKSRLLSDRFSAERPKGSFSTLEIQRTEQGDSAMYLCASSLATTSGSRYFGPGTRLLVL.

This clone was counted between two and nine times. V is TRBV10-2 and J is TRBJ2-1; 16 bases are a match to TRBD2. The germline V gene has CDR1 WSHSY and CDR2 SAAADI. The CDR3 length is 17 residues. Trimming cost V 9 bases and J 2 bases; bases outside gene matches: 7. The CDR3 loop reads CASRGTSGRAAYNEQFF. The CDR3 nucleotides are TGCGCCAGTAGAGGGACTAGCGGGAGGGCCGCCTACAATGAGCAGTTCTTC.

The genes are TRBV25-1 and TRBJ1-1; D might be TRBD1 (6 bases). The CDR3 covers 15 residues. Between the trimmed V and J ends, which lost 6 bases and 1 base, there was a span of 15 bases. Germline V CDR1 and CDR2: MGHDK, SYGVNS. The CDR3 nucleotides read TGTGCCAGCAGCATACTTGGGGGGGCGAACACTGAAGCTTTCTTT. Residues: CASSILGGANTEAFF.

CDR3 in amino acids: CASSRSHNNSPLHF. The CDR3 DNA follows: TGTGCCAGCTCACGGTCCCACAATAATTCACCCCTCCACTTT. The rearrangement links TRBV18 to TRBJ1-6; D call uncertain. This CDR3 is 14 amino acids long. Trimming cost V 4 bases and J 5 bases, with 9 bases left between them. Looked up from germline, CDR1 is KGHSH and CDR2 is LQKENI.

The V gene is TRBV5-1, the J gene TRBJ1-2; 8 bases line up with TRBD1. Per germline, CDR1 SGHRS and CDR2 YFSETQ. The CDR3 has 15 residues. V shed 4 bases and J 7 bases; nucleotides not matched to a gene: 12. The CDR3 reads CASSGGGTGPPGYTF. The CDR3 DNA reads TGCGCCAGCAGCGGAGGGGGGACAGGACCTCCTGGCTACACCTTC.

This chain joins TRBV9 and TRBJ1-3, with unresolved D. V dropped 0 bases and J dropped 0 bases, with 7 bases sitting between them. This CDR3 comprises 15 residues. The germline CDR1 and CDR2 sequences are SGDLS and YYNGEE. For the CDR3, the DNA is TGTGCCAGCAGCGTAGGCGGTGGCTCTGGAAACACCATATATTTT. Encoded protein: CASSVGGGSGNTIYF.

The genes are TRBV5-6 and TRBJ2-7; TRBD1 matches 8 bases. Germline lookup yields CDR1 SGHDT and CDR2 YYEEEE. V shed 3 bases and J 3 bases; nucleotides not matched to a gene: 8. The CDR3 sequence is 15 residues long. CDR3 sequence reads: CASSSYTGTGYEQYF. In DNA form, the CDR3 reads TGTGCCAGCAGCTCTTATACCGGGACAGGCTACGAGCAGTACTTC.

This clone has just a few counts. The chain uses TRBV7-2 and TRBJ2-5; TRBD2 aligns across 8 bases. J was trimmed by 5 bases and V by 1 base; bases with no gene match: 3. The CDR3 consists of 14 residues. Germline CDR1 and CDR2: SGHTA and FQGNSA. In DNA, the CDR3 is TGTGCCAGCAGCTTAGGACTAGCGAGCGAGACCCAGTACTTC. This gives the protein CASSLGLASETQYF.

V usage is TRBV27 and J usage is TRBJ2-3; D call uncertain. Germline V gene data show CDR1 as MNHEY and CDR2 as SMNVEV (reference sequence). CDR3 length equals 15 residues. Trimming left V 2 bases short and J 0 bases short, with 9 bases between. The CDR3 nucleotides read TGTGCCAGCAGTTTAGACGGAGCTAGCACAGATACGCAGTATTTT. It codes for CASSLDGASTDTQYF.

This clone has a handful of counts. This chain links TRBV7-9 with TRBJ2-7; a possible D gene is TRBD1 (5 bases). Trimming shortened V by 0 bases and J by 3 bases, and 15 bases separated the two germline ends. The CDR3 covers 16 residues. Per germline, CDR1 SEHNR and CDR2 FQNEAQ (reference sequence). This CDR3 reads CASSLASDPGIYEQYF. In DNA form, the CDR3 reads TGTGCCAGCAGCTTAGCGTCGGACCCAGGGATCTACGAGCAGTACTTC.

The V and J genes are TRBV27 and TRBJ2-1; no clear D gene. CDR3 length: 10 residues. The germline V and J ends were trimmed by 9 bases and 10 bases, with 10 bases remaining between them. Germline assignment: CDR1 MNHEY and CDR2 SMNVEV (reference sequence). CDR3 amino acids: CASGMWEQFF. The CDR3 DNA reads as TGTGCCAGTGGCATGTGGGAGCAGTTCTTC.

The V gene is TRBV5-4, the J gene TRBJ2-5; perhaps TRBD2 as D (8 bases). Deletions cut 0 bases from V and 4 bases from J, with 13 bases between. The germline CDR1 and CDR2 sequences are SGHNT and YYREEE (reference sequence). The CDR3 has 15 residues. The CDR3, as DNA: TGTGCCAGCAGCTTGGCGGGAGGGGGCGGAGAGACCCAGTACTTC. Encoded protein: CASSLAGGGGETQYF.

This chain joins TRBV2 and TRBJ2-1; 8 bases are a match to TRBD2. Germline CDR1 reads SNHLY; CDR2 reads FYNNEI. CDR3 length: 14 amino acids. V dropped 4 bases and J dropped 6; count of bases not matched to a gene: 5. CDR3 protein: CASSAPAGVNEQFF. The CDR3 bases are TGTGCCAGCAGTGCCCCAGCGGGAGTCAATGAGCAGTTCTTC.

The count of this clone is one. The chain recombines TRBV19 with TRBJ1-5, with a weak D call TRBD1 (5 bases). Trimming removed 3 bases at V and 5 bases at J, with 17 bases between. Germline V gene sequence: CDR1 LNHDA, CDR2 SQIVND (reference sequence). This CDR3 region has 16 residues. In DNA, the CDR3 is TGTGCCAGTAGTATGTACGAGGAGAGGACATATCAGCCCCAGCATTTT. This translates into CASSMYEERTYQPQHF. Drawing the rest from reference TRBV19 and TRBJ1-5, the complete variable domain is DGGITQSPKYLFRKEGQNVTLSCEQNLNHDAMYWYRQDPGQGLRLIYYSQIVNDFQKGDIAEGYSVSREKKESFPLTVTSAQKNPTAFYLCASSMYEERTYQPQHFGDGTRLSIL.

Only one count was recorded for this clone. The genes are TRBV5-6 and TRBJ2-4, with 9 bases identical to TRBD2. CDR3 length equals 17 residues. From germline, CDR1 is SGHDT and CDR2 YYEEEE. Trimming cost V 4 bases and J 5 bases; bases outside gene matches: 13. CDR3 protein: CASSLPGEREAQNIQYF. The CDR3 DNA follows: TGTGCCAGCAGCCTTCCCGGGGAGCGGGAGGCTCAAAACATTCAGTACTTC.

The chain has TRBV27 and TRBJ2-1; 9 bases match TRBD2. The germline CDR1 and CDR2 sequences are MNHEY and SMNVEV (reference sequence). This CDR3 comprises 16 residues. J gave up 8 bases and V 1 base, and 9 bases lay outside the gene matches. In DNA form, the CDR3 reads TGTGCCAGCAGTTTATGGCGGGGGGGCAATGGGTATGAGCAGTTCTTC. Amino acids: CASSLWRGGNGYEQFF.